What follows are 22 T cell receptor beta chains derived from one specimen sequenced in a study of graft-versus-host responses after intestinal transplantation. Generated by immunoSEQ multiplex PCR, the TCRdb table keeps only in-frame clones and is missing some. The sample includes about 12,000 clones, over 70% of them seen just once. The source was PBMCs, collected roughly 19 weeks after transplant. These receptors came from a human patient who received an intestinal transplant, so some T cells may come from the graft donor.

The chain recombines TRBV7-3 with TRBJ1-2; D not certain. Germline V gene sequence: CDR1 SGHTA, CDR2 FQGTGA. This CDR3 comprises 13 residues. Trimming shortened V by 2 bases and J by 4 bases, and 8 bases separated the two germline ends. The chain's CDR3 is CASSLGGPYGYTF. The CDR3, as DNA: TGTGCCAGCAGCTTAGGAGGGCCCTATGGCTACACCTTC.

The chain carries TRBV7-9 and TRBJ2-7; D might be TRBD2 (5 bases). V was cut by 0 bases and J by 7 bases, with 10 bases left in between. CDR1 is SEHNR, CDR2 FQNEAQ, per germline (reference sequence). The CDR3 totals 13 residues. CDR3 DNA: TGTGCCAGCAGCTTAGCGCTTTCGGGGGAGCAGTACTTC. Encoded protein: CASSLALSGEQYF.

The sample holds one count of this clone. The chain has TRBV7-9 and TRBJ1-2; a weak D match, TRBD1 (5 bases). The CDR3 is made up of 14 amino acids. Germline V gives CDR1 SEHNR, CDR2 FQNEAQ (reference sequence). V gave up 0 bases and J gave up 4 bases, with 9 bases separating them. CDR3 coding DNA: TGTGCCAGCAGCTTAGCGGGGCAGTCCTATGGCTACACCTTC. Amino acids: CASSLAGQSYGYTF.

This clone came up a few times. V usage is TRBV6-6 and J usage is TRBJ1-2; D uncertain. The CDR3 is 13 residues long. CDR1 is MNHNY, CDR2 SVGAGI, per germline (reference sequence). The ends were cut back, 2 bases at V and 1 base at J, with 5 bases in the middle. CDR3 region: CASSYRDNYGYTF. Written as DNA, the CDR3 is TGTGCCAGCAGTTACAGGGATAACTATGGCTACACCTTC.

This clone was observed a few times. One end of the junction is discordant with germline, which a read error may explain. The chain couples TRBV7-7 to TRBJ1-2; 7 bases match TRBD1. CDR3 size: 15 residues. Per the germline V gene, CDR1 is SSHAT and CDR2 is FNYEAQ (reference sequence). The CDR3 nucleotides read TGTGCTAGCAGCTTATCGACAGGGCCTAACTATGGCTACACCTTC. It is translated as CASSLSTGPNYGYTF.

The rearrangement uses TRBV6-1 and TRBJ2-5; unclear D gene. The CDR3 runs 14 residues. The germline CDR1 and CDR2 sequences are MNHNS and SASEGT. V was trimmed by 5 bases and J by 0 bases, leaving 10 bases between them. The CDR3 coding sequence is TGTGCCAGCAGTAAAAAATGGTACCAAGAGACCCAGTACTTC. Its protein product is CASSKKWYQETQYF.

The rearrangement links TRBV19 to TRBJ2-5, with 11 bases fitting TRBD2. TRBJ2-7 matches the DNA end more closely, so the J call is doubtful. Germline V gives CDR1 LNHDA, CDR2 SQIVND (reference sequence). The CDR3 length is 13 residues. The CDR3 reads CASSFLAGGEQYF. The CDR3 DNA sequence: TGTGCCAGTAGTTTCCTAGCGGGAGGCGAGCAGTACTTC.

The genes are TRBV30 and TRBJ1-1; D remains ambiguous. From germline, CDR1 is GTSNPN and CDR2 SVGIG (reference sequence). V lost 2 bases and J 10 bases, leaving 11 bases between the germline ends. CDR3 length: 11 residues. CDR3 loop: CAWSNKLGAFF. CDR3 nucleotide sequence: TGTGCCTGGAGTAATAAGCTGGGAGCTTTCTTT.

The chain carries TRBV6-1 and TRBJ2-5, with D tentatively TRBD1 (5 bases). In germline, CDR1 is MNHNS, CDR2 SASEGT. Trimming cost V 2 bases and J 3 bases, with 16 bases left between them. This CDR3 has 16 amino acids. DNA for the CDR3: TGTGCCAGCAGTGAACAGGTGGGGCAGACTGAAGAGACCCAGTACTTC. Protein product: CASSEQVGQTEETQYF.

The chain carries TRBV28 and TRBJ1-2, with a weak D call TRBD1 (5 bases). The germline gives CDR1 MDHEN, CDR2 SYDVKM. This CDR3 spans 15 amino acids. Trimming cost V 8 bases and J 4 bases, with 20 bases left between them. This CDR3 reads CASSSVGSGAYGYTF. The CDR3 nucleotides are TGTGCCAGCTCGTCGGTCGGCAGTGGGGCCTATGGCTACACCTTC.

V usage is TRBV27 and J usage is TRBJ2-1; 15 bases align to TRBD2. Germline CDR1 and CDR2: MNHEY and SMNVEV (reference sequence). The CDR3 has 17 amino acids. V was pared by 4 bases and J by 7 bases, with 8 bases of the junction left unmatched. Written as DNA, the CDR3 is TGTGCCAGCAGTTCACTAGGACTAGCGGGAGGGCGTAATGAGCAGTTCTTC. It yields the protein CASSSLGLAGGRNEQFF.

This clone was seen only once. The genes are TRBV27 and TRBJ2-1; D perhaps matches TRBD2 (7 bases). The germline V gene encodes CDR1 MNHEY and CDR2 SMNVEV (reference sequence). The ends were cut back, 4 bases at V and 6 bases at J, with 16 bases in the middle. The CDR3 sequence is 15 residues long. CDR3 protein: CASSYQGGAGNEQFF. CDR3 DNA: TGTGCCAGCAGTTACCAAGGGGGGGCGGGCAATGAGCAGTTCTTC.

This clone has more than one count but fewer than ten. The chain recombines TRBV28 with TRBJ1-6, with 9 positions matching TRBD1. This CDR3 region has 15 residues. Germline V gene data show CDR1 as MDHEN and CDR2 as SYDVKM. The V and J ends lost 8 bases and 7 bases, in that order; junction bases with no gene match: 9. CDR3 residues: CASAKGTGKNSPLHF. CDR3 coding DNA: TGTGCCAGCGCCAAAGGGACAGGGAAGAATTCACCCCTCCACTTT.

Details on this clone: An end of the junction does not agree with germline; a read error may underlie this. The chain links TRBV6-5 to TRBJ2-5; 7 bases map to TRBD2. The end of the DNA is better explained by TRBJ2-7, so the J call may be wrong. The CDR3 loop spans 15 amino acids. Germline V CDR1 and CDR2: MNHEY, SVGAGI. In nucleotides, the CDR3 is TGTGCTAGCAGTTACGCGGCTAGCGGTGCCTACGAGCAGTACTTC. Translating it yields CASSYAASGAYEQYF.

The chain uses TRBV7-3 and TRBJ2-3; D unresolved. V lost 1 base and J 4 bases, leaving 9 bases between the germline ends. Germline V gene lookup returns CDR1 SGHTA and CDR2 FQGTGA. This CDR3 has 14 amino acids. In DNA, the CDR3 is TGTGCCAGCAGCTTAAATCTACCACCAGATACGCAGTATTTT. It is translated as CASSLNLPPDTQYF. Full variable domain (remainder filled in from reference TRBV7-3 and TRBJ2-3): GAGVSQTPSNKVTEKGKYVELRCDPISGHTALYWYRQSLGQGPEFLIYFQGTGAADDSGLPNDRFFAVRPEGSVSTLKIQRTERGDSAVYLCASSLNLPPDTQYFGPGTRLTVL.

A note on this clone: A junction end diverges from the germline sequence, so it may reflect a read error. The chain recombines TRBV28 with TRBJ1-2, with D possibly matching TRBD1 (5 bases). The CDR3 sequence is 14 residues long. CDR1 and CDR2 (germline): MDHEN, SYDVKM. The CDR3 nucleotides are TGTGCCAGCAGATTATTAGACAGCCCGGTAGGCTACACCTTC. This gives the protein CASRLLDSPVGYTF.

The J gene is TRBJ2-1, the V gene TRBV11-3; perhaps TRBD2 as D (6 bases). The CDR3 loop spans 15 amino acids. With 4 bases removed from V and 7 bases from J, the gap between germline ends came to 17 bases. Germline CDR1 and CDR2: SGHNT and YENEEA. The CDR3 nucleotides are TGTGCCAGCAGCTCCTGGGACGGGGCGGGGAATGAGCAGTTCTTC. Translation: CASSSWDGAGNEQFF.

This chain uses TRBV21-1 with TRBJ1-4; no check of the table's D call, TRBD1, against the DNA was made. TRBV21-1 is an annotated pseudogene. This CDR3 comprises 14 residues. CDR3 region: CASSKDTTNEKLFF. In nucleotides, the CDR3 is TGTGCCAGCAGCAAAGACACAACTAATGAAAAACTGTTTTTT.

This rearrangement joins TRBV19 to TRBJ2-7, with D possibly called TRBD1 or TRBD2 (5 bases each). The CDR3 covers 12 residues. Germline V lookup: CDR1 LNHDA, CDR2 SQIVND (reference sequence). Between the trimmed V and J ends, which lost 5 bases and 3 bases, there was a span of 8 bases. In DNA, the CDR3 is TGTGCCAGTAGTGCTGGGGGCTACGAGCAGTACTTC. It encodes CASSAGGYEQYF.

This clone was seen only a few times. The V gene is TRBV28, the J gene TRBJ1-3; D is perhaps TRBD1 (5 bases). V lost 5 bases, J lost 0 bases, and 8 bases lay in between. Per the germline V gene, CDR1 is MDHEN and CDR2 is SYDVKM. The CDR3 extends over 14 amino acids. The CDR3 bases are TGTGCCAGCAGTCCCGGGGGCTCTGGAAACACCATATATTTT. Translation gives CASSPGGSGNTIYF. Using reference TRBV28 and TRBJ1-3 for the parts outside the CDR3, the full variable domain is DVKVTQSSRYLVKRTGEKVFLECVQDMDHENMFWYRQDPGLGLRLIYFSYDVKMKEKGDIPEGYSVSREKKERFSLILESASTNQTSMYLCASSPGGSGNTIYFGEGSWLTVV.

This clone was seen more than once but under ten times. The gene calls are TRBV5-8 and TRBJ2-5; 12 bases line up with TRBD2. Germline values: CDR1 SGHTS, CDR2 YDEGEE. V lost 3 bases, J lost 4 bases, and 4 bases stayed unmatched. The CDR3 has 15 residues. The CDR3 region is CASSSSGRASETQYF. In DNA, the CDR3 is TGTGCCAGCAGCTCTAGCGGGAGGGCCTCAGAGACCCAGTACTTC.

V is TRBV30 and J is TRBJ2-1; D remains ambiguous. Trimming took off 8 bases at V and 3 bases at J, with 8 bases between the two ends. CDR1 is GTSNPN and CDR2 is SVGIG in the germline V gene (reference sequence). The CDR3 is made up of 11 amino acids. CDR3 DNA: TGTGCCGGGAATTACTACAATGAGCAGTTCTTC. Encoded protein: CAGNYYNEQFF.